The T cell receptor (beta chain) under discussion was sequenced for a study of T cells in localized non-small cell lung cancer. Between the trimmed V and J ends, which lost 6 bases and 0 bases, there was a span of 11 bases. From germline, CDR1 is ENHRY and CDR2 SYGVKD. The CDR3 is 14 amino acids. Libraries were prepared by immunoSEQ multiplex PCR; TCRdb keeps only in-frame clonotypes and omits some of them. The sample consists of under 100,000 clones, around nine tenths of them appearing once. The specimen comprised peripheral blood, sampled before any cancer treatment. The source is a woman between 40 and 69 years old with stage I squamous cell lung carcinoma. This sequence joins TRBV10-3 and TRBJ1-1; maybe TRBD1 (5 bases). The CDR3 loop reads CAISLTEMNTEAFF. The CDR3 coding sequence is TGTGCCATCAGCCTGACAGAGATGAACACTGAAGCTTTCTTT.